This passage covers 21 T cell receptor beta chains from one sample sequenced in a study of blood T cells in healthy people across ages. Combining a sample-barcoded 5' primer with a J-beta primer mix, a second PCR ran for 7 to 11 cycles. TCRdb reanalysed the 5' RACE reads using MiXCR and keeps one entry per CDR3 protein. Of about 1,400,000 distinct CDR3 sequences in the sample, approximately 38% are singletons; the top ten hold roughly 7.9%. The sample comprised blood. The receptors shown here come from a woman younger than 35 in good health.

The count of this clonotype is one. The junction shows a germline mismatch at one end, possibly a read error. This chain connects TRBV7-3 to TRBJ1-6; D gene ambiguous. This CDR3 contains 14 residues. Germline assignment: CDR1 SGHTA and CDR2 FQGTGA. DNA for the CDR3: TGTGCCAGCAGCAGGAGCTCCTATAGTTCACCCCTCCACTTT. As protein: CASSRSSYSSPLHF.

This clonotype was detected only a few times. V is TRBV12-3 or TRBV12-4 and J is TRBJ1-5; a weak D match, TRBD1 (5 bases). The CDR3 loop spans 15 amino acids. V was trimmed by 0 bases and J by 9 bases, leaving 15 bases between them. The CDR3 sequence: CASSLAGDQGGPQHF. In nucleotides, the CDR3 is TGTGCCAGCAGTTTAGCGGGGGACCAGGGTGGGCCCCAGCATTTT.

This clonotype turned up a few times. The chain couples TRBV20-1 to TRBJ1-1, with a weak D call TRBD1 (5 bases). The CDR3 consists of 12 residues. V dropped 6 bases and J dropped 7 bases, with 15 bases sitting between them. Germline lookup yields CDR1 DFQATT and CDR2 SNEGSKA (reference sequence). In nucleotides, the CDR3 is TGCAGTGCCCCTGGTCTGGGGGGTGAAGCTTTCTTT. Translated, it gives CSAPGLGGEAFF.

This clonotype was detected only a few times. The V and J genes are TRBV11-2 and TRBJ2-1, with 9 bases lining up with TRBD2. The CDR3 spans 16 residues. V was pared by 2 bases and J by 1 base, with 3 bases of the junction left unmatched. Germline CDR1 is SGHAT and CDR2 is FQNNGV. The CDR3 nucleotides read TGTGCCAGCAGCTTACTTAGCGGGGGATCCTACAATGAGCAGTTCTTC. It encodes CASSLLSGGSYNEQFF.

This clonotype was picked up many times. This sequence joins TRBV7-9 and TRBJ1-1, with D possibly TRBD1 on 5 matching bases. Germline CDR1 reads SEHNR; CDR2 reads FQNEAQ (reference sequence). Trimming shortened V by 8 bases and J by 1 base, and 11 bases separated the two germline ends. This CDR3 has 13 amino acids. CDR3 sequence (DNA): TGTGCCAGCTCCTGGGGGGAGAACACTGAAGCTTTCTTT. This codes for CASSWGENTEAFF.

This chain connects TRBV15 to TRBJ2-4; no clear D. V lost 3 bases and J 1 base, leaving 19 bases between the germline ends. This CDR3 is built from 18 residues. Germline assignment: CDR1 LNHNV and CDR2 YYDKDF (reference sequence). The CDR3 nucleotides are TGTGCCACCAGCAGCGACTTAATTAATAGAGTGGCCAAAAACATTCAGTACTTC. Its protein is CATSSDLINRVAKNIQYF.

V and J are TRBV20-1 and TRBJ2-1, with a tentative D call TRBD2 (6 bases). Between the trimmed V and J ends, which lost 1 base and 8 bases, there was a span of 15 bases. This CDR3 spans 14 amino acids. Germline values: CDR1 DFQATT, CDR2 SNEGSKA (reference sequence). CDR3 region: CSARGTRGNYEQFF. CDR3 nucleotide sequence: TGCAGTGCTAGAGGGACTCGCGGGAACTATGAGCAGTTCTTC.

The V call is TRBV5-7, the J call TRBJ2-3, with 8 bases aligning to TRBD2. TRBV5-7 is assigned to the ORF class and has an uncertain function. The CDR3 extends over 19 amino acids. J was trimmed by 2 bases and V by 0 bases; bases with no gene match: 14. CDR3 sequence reads: CASSLGLAGLTIITDTQYF. As DNA, the CDR3 is TGTGCCAGCAGCTTGGGCCTAGCGGGCCTTACAATTATCACAGATACGCAGTATTTT.

This chain uses TRBV20-1 with TRBJ2-1; 13 nucleotides line up with TRBD2. J gave up 5 bases and V 5 bases, and 3 bases lay outside the gene matches. Germline assignment: CDR1 DFQATT and CDR2 SNEGSKA (reference sequence). The CDR3 sequence is 14 residues long. The CDR3 DNA sequence: TGCAGTGCTTATGGACTAGCGGGGGACAATGAGCAGTTCTTC. This gives the protein CSAYGLAGDNEQFF.

A remark on this clonotype: One junction end disagrees with the germline gene, perhaps due to a read error. J is TRBJ2-1 and V is TRBV7-9; 8 bases fit TRBD2. CDR3 length equals 15 residues. CDR1 and CDR2 from the germline V gene are SEHNR and FQNEAQ (reference sequence). The CDR3 loop is CASSRWGTSDNERFF. In DNA form, the CDR3 reads TGTGCCAGCAGCCGGTGGGGGACTAGTGACAATGAGCGGTTCTTC.

The V and J genes are TRBV3-1 and TRBJ2-1, with D perhaps matching TRBD2 (7 bases). CDR3 length: 15 amino acids. In germline, CDR1 is LGHDT, CDR2 YNNKEL (reference sequence). Between the trimmed V and J ends, which lost 2 bases and 9 bases, there was a span of 17 bases. The CDR3 nucleotides are TGTGCCAGCAGCCAACGGCCGGAGGGGGGGCGTGAGCAGTTCTTC. Translation: CASSQRPEGGREQFF.

The chain carries TRBV5-1 and TRBJ2-3; D is undetermined. CDR3 length equals 16 residues. V lost 7 bases and J lost 0, with 18 bases in between. The V gene's germline CDR1 is SGHRS and CDR2 YFSETQ. DNA of the CDR3: TGCGCCAGCGGCTCGGCAGAATACTCTAGCACAGATACGCAGTATTTT. Amino acids: CASGSAEYSSTDTQYF.

The chain is built from TRBV6-5 and TRBJ2-5, with TRBD1 matching 8 bases. This CDR3 comprises 15 residues. Per germline, CDR1 MNHEY and CDR2 SVGAGI. V lost 5 bases and J lost 2; bases outside the gene matches: 7. As DNA, the CDR3 is TGTGCCAGCAGTAGGACAGGGCGGGCACAAGAGACCCAGTACTTC. Translated: CASSRTGRAQETQYF.

This clonotype was counted many times. This chain links TRBV6-2 or TRBV6-3 with TRBJ2-5; D perhaps matches TRBD2 (5 bases). V lost 11 bases, J lost 5 bases, and 18 bases lay in between. CDR3 size: 13 residues. Looked up from germline, CDR1 is MNHEY and CDR2 is SVGEGT. CDR3 residues: CASEGSASETQYF. In DNA, the CDR3 is TGTGCCTCCGAGGGAAGCGCATCGGAGACCCAGTACTTC.

V is TRBV7-9 and J is TRBJ2-3, with 7 bases aligning to TRBD2. The germline V gene encodes CDR1 SEHNR and CDR2 FQNEAQ (reference sequence). V was clipped by 3 bases and J by 2 bases; unmatched bases: 8. There are 16 residues in the CDR3. CDR3 region: CASSLGGERYTDTQYF. The CDR3 bases are TGTGCCAGCAGCTTGGGGGGGGAGCGGTACACAGATACGCAGTATTTT.

This sequence joins TRBV7-8 and TRBJ1-1; TRBD1 agrees at 9 bases. Trimming cost V 2 bases and J 3 bases; bases outside gene matches: 13. This CDR3 contains 18 residues. Germline CDR1 and CDR2: SGHVS and FQNEAQ. The CDR3 DNA reads TGTGCCAGCAGCTTACCCCTGGACAGGGGATTAGTTTACACTGAAGCTTTCTTT. It translates to CASSLPLDRGLVYTEAFF.

This clonotype has only a few counts. The chain has TRBV5-1 and TRBJ1-1; the D is unclear. Germline CDR1 reads SGHRS; CDR2 reads YFSETQ. The length of the CDR3 is 13 residues. Trimming took 4 bases from V and 0 from J, leaving 7 bases between them. In DNA, the CDR3 is TGCGCCAGCAGCATCACGGTGAACACTGAAGCTTTCTTT. It yields the protein CASSITVNTEAFF.

The chain recombines TRBV20-1 with TRBJ2-1; maybe TRBD1 (6 bases). CDR1 is DFQATT, CDR2 SNEGSKA, per germline (reference sequence). The CDR3 loop spans 15 amino acids. Deletions cut 2 bases from V and 10 bases from J, with 21 bases between. CDR3 coding DNA: TGCAGTGCTAGATTGGGAGCAGGGGACCCCTACGAGCAGTTCTTC. The encoded protein is CSARLGAGDPYEQFF.

The gene calls are TRBV2 and TRBJ1-2; D remains unclear. From germline, CDR1 is SNHLY and CDR2 FYNNEI. V lost 8 bases, J lost 4 bases, and 11 bases lay in between. The CDR3 spans 12 residues. The CDR3 region is CASGPNSYGYTF. Written as DNA, the CDR3 is TGTGCCAGCGGTCCGAACAGCTATGGCTACACCTTC. Supplemented by reference TRBV2 and TRBJ1-2, the full variable domain reads EPEVTQTPSHQVTQMGQEVILRCVPISNHLYFYWYRQILGQKVEFLVSFYNNEISEKSEIFDDQFSVERPDGSNFTLKIRSTKLEDSAMYFCASGPNSYGYTFGSGTRLTVV.

The chain uses TRBV20-1 and TRBJ1-2; 7 bases agree with TRBD1. Germline CDR1 and CDR2: DFQATT and SNEGSKA (reference sequence). Trimming took 0 bases from V and 3 from J; bases not matched to a gene: 4. The CDR3 has 14 residues. The CDR3 sequence is CSARDPQGDYGYTF. As DNA, the CDR3 is TGCAGTGCTAGAGATCCCCAGGGGGACTATGGCTACACCTTC.

The chain couples TRBV6-1 to TRBJ2-1, with 9 bases lining up with TRBD2. The J segment lost 12 bases and the V segment lost 1 base, leaving 10 bases of the junction unmatched. Germline V CDR1 and CDR2: MNHNS, SASEGT. This CDR3 has 15 residues. The CDR3 region has the DNA TGTGCCAGCAGTGAAGGAGTCCCTAGCGGGGTTGGGCAGTTCTTC. Amino acids: CASSEGVPSGVGQFF.